This T cell receptor beta chain was retrieved from a study of preoperative IRX-2 immunotherapy in early breast cancer (dated by TCRdb to 2018 to 2020). This clone was detected a few times. Its antigen target is currently unknown. Qualities for individual bases were not recorded, and no much larger clone is one base off. This sample's treatment or condition label indicates: preoperative locoregional IRX-2 cytokine immunotherapy. The samples were obtained from a phase Ib study in which preoperative, locoregional IRX-2 cytokine immunotherapy intended to prime immune responses was tested. Before surgery, IRX-2 was given to the donors, who were patients with early-stage breast cancer. The protocol used for the library was the immunoSEQ multiplex PCR assay. The clones in this table, taken by TCRdb from immuneACCESS, are in-frame only. Not every clone is retained; where verified, under half of the shortfall comes from an unresolved V gene, and the cause of the rest is unknown. The sample contains some 99,000 clones, 80% to 90% of them found a single time. The ten largest clones represent about 2.1% of the sample.

V and J lose 3 bases and 0 bases, and a span of 6 bases separates them. As encoded in the germline V gene, CDR1 is KGHSH while CDR2 is LQKENI. Counted from cysteine to phenylalanine, this CDR3 has 14 amino acids. This entry keeps only the CDR3 DNA: 42 bases, framed from base 1. This clonotype was obtained from a human donor with breast cancer. The input for sequencing was tumor tissue, taken after IRX-2 immunotherapy. The rearrangement joined TRBV18 to TRBJ1-5; the D segment cannot be called with confidence. CDR3 protein: CASSPSDSNQPQHF. The DNA is as follows: TGTGCCAGCTCACCTTCGGATAGCAATCAGCCCCAGCATTTT.